Listed below are T cell receptor beta chains from one sample, sequenced in a study of cytomegalovirus exposure and HLA in healthy donors. Assay: immunoSEQ multiplex PCR; the TCRdb copy retains only in-frame clones and omits some. This table has around 130,000 clones, about 70% appearing once. The sequencing input was PBMCs. Every receptor here comes from a woman in her thirties or forties in good health and CMV-seropositive. Both conserved end residues are part of each CDR3. A D gene is named only where the DNA matches it firmly. A row's size may be missing; if present it is once, few, many or a size class.

v_call,d_call,clone_size,j_call,cdr3_aa,cdr3_nt
TRBV28,TRBD1,.,TRBJ1-3,CASTMDRVRHTIYF,TGTGCCAGCACCATGGACAGGGTGAGACACACCATATATTTT
TRBV18,TRBD1,.,TRBJ1-1,CASSRLGQGRTEAFF,TGTGCCAGCTCACGACTGGGACAGGGGAGGACTGAAGCTTTCTTT
TRBV27,.,few,TRBJ1-2,CASSFQGYYGYTF,TGTGCCAGCAGCTTTCAGGGGTACTATGGCTACACCTTC
TRBV7-7,.,.,TRBJ2-5,CASSPLGQAEETQYF,TGTGCTAGCAGCCCGCTGGGACAAGCAGAAGAGACCCAGTACTTC
TRBV28,.,.,TRBJ2-3,CASSLSGSTDTQYF,TGTGCCAGCAGTTTAAGCGGTTCCACAGATACGCAGTATTTT
TRBV6-5,.,.,TRBJ1-6,CASSYFQGTNSPLHF,TGTGCCAGCAGTTACTTTCAGGGGACGAATTCACCCCTCCACTTT
TRBV6-1,.,.,TRBJ2-1,CASSIRLDNEQFF,TGTGCCAGCAGTATCCGACTAGACAATGAGCAGTTCTTC
TRBV27,.,.,TRBJ1-6,CASSFSGQKSLHF,TGTGCCAGCAGTTTTTCAGGGCAAAAGAGCCTCCACTTT
TRBV12-5,.,.,TRBJ2-2,CASGPDRPNTGELFF,TGTGCTAGTGGTCCCGACAGGCCGAACACCGGGGAGCTGTTTTTT
TRBV28,.,.,TRBJ1-1,CASSLLWNTEAFF,TGTGCCAGCAGTTTATTATGGAACACTGAAGCTTTCTTT
TRBV6-6,TRBD1,.,TRBJ2-1,CASSYRGQGWDEQFF,TGTGCCAGCAGTTACCGGGGACAGGGATGGGATGAGCAGTTCTTC
TRBV7-2,.,.,TRBJ2-3,CASSLAPGRTDTQYF,TGTGCCAGCAGCTTAGCCCCAGGGAGGACAGATACGCAGTATTTT
TRBV25-1,.,.,TRBJ2-1,CASSLVAGPNEQFF,TGTGCCAGCAGTCTAGTGGCAGGGCCCAATGAGCAGTTCTTC
TRBV5-1,TRBD1,.,TRBJ2-1,CASSPGTGLNEQFF,TGCGCCAGCAGCCCCGGGACAGGGCTCAATGAGCAGTTCTTC
TRBV11-1,TRBD1,.,TRBJ1-1,CASSLTRGKTEAFF,TGTGCCAGCAGCTTAACCAGGGGGAAGACTGAAGCTTTCTTT
TRBV28,.,.,TRBJ1-2,CASSSPNYGYTF,TGTGCCAGCAGTTCTCCTAACTATGGCTACACCTTC
TRBV19,TRBD2,.,TRBJ2-1,CASSMGGGGNNEQFF,TGTGCCAGTAGTATGGGGGGGGGTGGAAACAATGAGCAGTTCTTC
TRBV6-5,TRBD1,once,TRBJ1-2,CASSRQGARGYTF,TGTGCCAGCAGTCGACAGGGGGCTCGTGGCTACACCTTC
TRBV11-3,.,.,TRBJ2-5,CASSLESGAQETQYF,TGTGCCAGCAGCTTAGAATCGGGAGCGCAAGAGACCCAGTACTTC
TRBV28,TRBD2,few,TRBJ2-3,CASSSGLASTDTQYF,TGTGCCAGCAGTTCCGGACTAGCGAGCACAGATACGCAGTATTTT
TRBV5-5,TRBD2,few,TRBJ2-2,CASSPSLAGGPGELFF,TGTGCCAGCAGCCCATCACTAGCGGGAGGGCCCGGGGAGCTGTTTTTT
TRBV10-3,.,.,TRBJ1-1,CAISESKPTRTTEAFF,TGTGCCATCAGTGAGTCGAAACCCACGAGAACGACTGAAGCTTTCTTT
TRBV30,TRBD1,.,TRBJ1-6,CAWEDRGGDNSPLHF,TGTGCCTGGGAGGACAGGGGGGGAGATAATTCACCCCTCCACTTT
TRBV10-3,.,.,TRBJ2-7,CAISEKQGREQYF,TGTGCCATCAGCGAAAAACAGGGACGAGAGCAGTACTTC
TRBV11-2,.,.,TRBJ2-3,CASSLSLGGTQYF,TGTGCCAGCAGCCTCTCCCTGGGGGGTACGCAGTATTTT
TRBV27,.,.,TRBJ1-3,CASSTGEGSSAGNTIYF,TGTGCCAGCAGCACCGGGGAGGGGTCGTCGGCTGGAAACACCATATATTTT
TRBV6-1,.,.,TRBJ2-2,CASRIDPGTGELFF,TGTGCCAGTCGAATTGACCCGGGCACCGGGGAGCTGTTTTTT
TRBV5-1,.,.,TRBJ2-3,CASSPGEAPDTQYF,TGCGCCAGCAGCCCGGGAGAAGCGCCAGATACGCAGTATTTT
TRBV9,.,.,TRBJ1-3,CASTGHHSGNTIYF,TGTGCCAGCACCGGACACCACTCTGGAAACACCATATATTTT
TRBV28,TRBD2,.,TRBJ2-7,CASSLGLAGIYEQYF,TGTGCCAGCAGTCTAGGACTAGCGGGGATCTACGAGCAGTACTTC
TRBV7-2,.,.,TRBJ2-7,CASSLYRDTSYEQYF,TGTGCCAGCAGCCTTTACCGGGACACGTCCTACGAGCAGTACTTC
TRBV2,.,.,TRBJ1-2,CASVPELRYGYTF,TGTGCCAGCGTACCCGAGCTTCGATATGGCTACACCTTC
TRBV7-8,TRBD1,.,TRBJ1-6,CASSPRGPSGGMSYNSPLHF,TGTGCCAGCAGCCCCAGAGGACCCTCAGGGGGCATGTCCTATAATTCACCCCTCCACTTT
TRBV7-8,.,.,TRBJ2-3,CASSLGGPVTSTDTQYF,TGTGCCAGCAGCTTAGGTGGGCCTGTAACTAGCACAGATACGCAGTATTTT
TRBV19,TRBD2,few,TRBJ2-7,CASSSPGTSSYEQYF,TGTGCCAGTAGTAGCCCCGGGACTAGTTCCTACGAGCAGTACTTC
TRBV28,.,.,TRBJ1-4,CVSSSRGGPTNEKLFF,TGTGTCAGCAGTTCCCGGGGGGGCCCAACTAATGAAAAACTGTTTTTT
TRBV25-1,.,.,TRBJ2-7,CASSARTVPYEQYF,TGTGCCAGCAGTGCCAGGACAGTACCCTACGAGCAGTACTTC
TRBV29-1,.,once,TRBJ1-1,CSAPSGVMNTEAFF,TGCAGCGCCCCGAGCGGAGTCATGAACACTGAAGCTTTCTTT
TRBV11-2,TRBD2,.,TRBJ2-3,CASSLSTSGSTDTQYF,TGTGCCAGCAGCCTCTCGACTAGCGGGAGTACAGATACGCAGTATTTT
TRBV28,.,.,TRBJ2-4,CASSFTGAKNIQYF,TGTGCCAGCAGCTTCACAGGGGCCAAAAACATTCAGTACTTC
TRBV7-8,TRBD1,.,TRBJ2-7,CASSLRGQGATYEQYF,TGTGCCAGCAGCTTAAGGGGACAGGGGGCTACCTACGAGCAGTACTTC
TRBV15,TRBD2,.,TRBJ2-7,CATSRRRGGEQYF,TGTGCCACCAGCAGACGTCGGGGGGGCGAGCAGTACTTC
TRBV5-1,TRBD2,.,TRBJ2-1,CASFKRAGGDNEQFF,TGCGCCAGCTTTAAGAGAGCGGGGGGAGACAATGAGCAGTTCTTC
TRBV30,TRBD1,.,TRBJ1-4,CAWSRNRGFEKLFF,TGTGCCTGGAGTCGAAACAGGGGGTTTGAAAAACTGTTTTTT
TRBV10-3,.,.,TRBJ1-2,CAISESVYYGYTF,TGTGCCATCAGTGAGTCGGTGTACTACGGCTACACCTTC
TRBV27,TRBD1,.,TRBJ2-5,CASSSTAGGLGAQYF,TGTGCCAGCAGTTCTACGGCAGGGGGATTGGGGGCCCAGTACTTC
TRBV2,.,once,TRBJ2-1,CASSESKSYNEQFF,TGTGCCAGCAGTGAGTCAAAATCCTACAATGAGCAGTTCTTC
TRBV6-6,.,.,TRBJ1-4,CASSPSVATNEKLFF,TGTGCCAGCAGTCCCTCGGTTGCAACTAATGAAAAACTGTTTTTT
TRBV6-5,TRBD1,.,TRBJ2-7,CASSAQGTGSYEQYF,TGTGCCAGCAGTGCTCAAGGGACAGGGTCCTACGAGCAGTACTTC
TRBV7-8,.,.,TRBJ1-3,CASSGWGEAGNTIYF,TGTGCCAGCAGTGGGTGGGGGGAAGCTGGAAACACCATATATTTT
TRBV6-5,.,.,TRBJ1-1,CASSPRMANTEAFF,TGTGCCAGCAGTCCTAGGATGGCGAACACTGAAGCTTTCTTT
TRBV7-2,.,.,TRBJ1-5,CASSLGDSNQPQHF,TGTGCCAGCAGCTTAGGAGATAGCAATCAGCCCCAGCATTTT
TRBV7-3,TRBD2,.,TRBJ2-2,CASSRGDTGELFF,TGTGCCAGCAGCCGGGGGGACACCGGGGAGCTGTTTTTT